Presented here are 30 T cell receptor beta chains from one specimen sequenced in a study of blood T cell repertoires in COVID-19. TCRdb's copy holds only in-frame clones and misses some; the assay was immunoSEQ multiplex PCR. The top ten hold less than 2.5% of the sample, which has some 95,000 clones, under 95% seen once. The material sequenced was peripheral blood. The origin of the receptors is a human donor with active COVID-19. The donor label of this sample is uncertain.

The chain is built from TRBV6-5 and TRBJ2-3, with D perhaps TRBD2 (6 bases). Germline V gene sequence: CDR1 MNHEY, CDR2 SVGAGI. The CDR3 consists of 15 residues. Trimming took off 6 bases at V and 7 bases at J, with 20 bases between the two ends. The CDR3 loop is CASSDSGGDGNTQYF. CDR3 DNA sequence: TGTGCCAGCAGCGACAGTGGAGGGGATGGAAATACGCAGTATTTT.

The chain couples TRBV6-5 to TRBJ1-3, with TRBD1 matching over 7 bases. The CDR3 has 14 amino acids. Looked up from germline, CDR1 is MNHEY and CDR2 is SVGAGI. V gave up 4 bases and J gave up 4 bases; unmatched junction bases: 4. CDR3 nucleotides: TGTGCCAGCAGTTTGACAGGGAGCGGAAACACCATATATTTT. It translates to CASSLTGSGNTIYF.

The V and J genes are TRBV13 and TRBJ2-5; TRBD2 aligns across 13 bases. The CDR3 runs to 18 residues. Trimming removed 2 bases from V and 3 bases from J; junction bases left unmatched: 9. Germline loops: CDR1 PRHDT, CDR2 FYEKMQ (reference sequence). Written as DNA, the CDR3 is TGTGCCAGCAGCTTATCGCAACTAGCGGGGGGGCACAAAGAGACCCAGTACTTC. Translating it yields CASSLSQLAGGHKETQYF. The whole variable domain, filled in from reference TRBV13 and TRBJ2-5, reads AAGVIQSPRHLIKEKRETATLKCYPIPRHDTVYWYQQGPGQDPQFLISFYEKMQSDKGSIPDRFSAQQFSDYHSELNMSSLELGDSALYFCASSLSQLAGGHKETQYFGPGTRLLVL.

The V and J genes are TRBV7-3 and TRBJ2-2, with TRBD2 as a possible D gene (5 bases). The germline V gene encodes CDR1 SGHTA and CDR2 FQGTGA. This CDR3 region has 19 residues. The V end lost 5 bases, the J end lost 7 bases, and 29 bases lay between the germline ends. CDR3 coding DNA: TGTGCCAGCAGCCATTCCGGACTGTTGGCCCCCAATCGAGGCGGGGAGCTGTTTTTT. This codes for CASSHSGLLAPNRGGELFF.

The rearrangement links TRBV7-2 to TRBJ2-2; weak D call: TRBD1 (5 bases). The CDR3 spans 18 residues. The ends were cut back, 4 bases at V and 0 bases at J, with 18 bases in the middle. Germline V gene data show CDR1 as SGHTA and CDR2 as FQGNSA. The CDR3 DNA is TGTGCCAGCAGCTCCCCCTACCGACAGAGGTCGAACACCGGGGAGCTGTTTTTT. Encoded protein: CASSSPYRQRSNTGELFF.

This sequence joins TRBV10-3 and TRBJ2-3; a weak D match, TRBD2 (5 bases). V lost 11 bases and J 5 bases, leaving 17 bases between the germline ends. The CDR3 has 13 residues. CDR1 is ENHRY, CDR2 SYGVKD, per germline. CDR3 region: CASWTPGVDTQYF. The CDR3 DNA follows: TGTGCCTCTTGGACTCCCGGCGTAGATACGCAGTATTTT.

The chain is built from TRBV6-4 and TRBJ2-1, with TRBD2 identical over 13 bases. The trim removed 5 bases at V and 9 bases at J, leaving 7 bases unmatched. Germline V gives CDR1 MRHNA, CDR2 SNTAGT. The CDR3 runs to 15 residues. DNA of the CDR3: TGTGCCAGCAGTACTAGCGGGGGGGCTTTTGGTGAGCAGTTCTTC. This codes for CASSTSGGAFGEQFF.

CDR3 sequence: CASSVGLAAPYQETQYF. CDR3 coding DNA: TGTGCCAGCAGCGTAGGATTAGCCGCCCCGTACCAAGAGACCCAGTACTTC. This chain connects TRBV9 to TRBJ2-5; D gene uncertain. Trimming shortened V by 0 bases and J by 0 bases, and 15 bases separated the two germline ends. Germline values: CDR1 SGDLS, CDR2 YYNGEE. The length of the CDR3 is 17 residues.

V gene TRBV4-2 combines with J gene TRBJ2-5, with TRBD2 identical over 8 bases. Germline CDR1 and CDR2: LGHNA and YNFKEQ. Unmatched junction bases numbered 4, after V lost 0 bases and J lost 4 bases. The CDR3 is made up of 15 amino acids. The CDR3 region has the DNA TGTGCCAGCAGCCAAGAGAAGCGGGGGAGAGAGACCCAGTACTTC. It codes for CASSQEKRGRETQYF.

V is TRBV13 and J is TRBJ1-2; the match to TRBD1 covers 7 bases. Germline CDR1 is PRHDT and CDR2 is FYEKMQ (reference sequence). This CDR3 spans 17 amino acids. V lost 5 bases, J lost 7 bases, and 19 bases stayed unmatched. CDR3 sequence reads: CASSTKTGTSLFSGYTF. CDR3 coding DNA: TGTGCCAGCAGCACTAAGACAGGGACCTCCCTGTTCTCTGGCTACACCTTC. Full variable domain (outside the CDR3, taken from reference TRBV13 and TRBJ1-2): AAGVIQSPRHLIKEKRETATLKCYPIPRHDTVYWYQQGPGQDPQFLISFYEKMQSDKGSIPDRFSAQQFSDYHSELNMSSLELGDSALYFCASSTKTGTSLFSGYTFGSGTRLTVV.

The rearrangement links TRBV5-6 to TRBJ2-7; 8 bases line up with TRBD1. The CDR3 has 15 amino acids. Germline values: CDR1 SGHDT, CDR2 YYEEEE. V lost 5 bases to trimming and J lost 2 bases; unmatched junction nucleotides: 9. This CDR3 reads CASRRQGFGTYEQYF. The CDR3 DNA reads TGTGCCAGCAGGCGACAGGGGTTTGGGACCTACGAGCAGTACTTC.

J is TRBJ2-3 and V is TRBV13; D unresolved. Germline CDR1 reads PRHDT; CDR2 reads FYEKMQ (reference sequence). The CDR3 contains 14 residues. V lost 1 base to trimming and J lost 1 base, with 6 bases between them. The DNA of the CDR3 is TGTGCCAGCAGCTTAGAACAGCGCACAGATACGCAGTATTTT. Translated: CASSLEQRTDTQYF.

The V and J genes are TRBV9 and TRBJ2-3; 13 bases fit TRBD2. The V segment lost 0 bases and the J segment 4 bases; nucleotides outside the gene matches: 2. The germline V gene encodes CDR1 SGDLS and CDR2 YYNGEE. The CDR3 is 16 residues long. The CDR3 coding sequence is TGTGCCAGCAGCGTAGTCACTAGCGGGGGGGCAGATACGCAGTATTTT. Its translation is CASSVVTSGGADTQYF.

This clone came up once. The V and J genes are TRBV5-4 and TRBJ2-1; maybe TRBD2 (6 bases). The germline CDR1 and CDR2 sequences are SGHNT and YYREEE (reference sequence). Between the trimmed V and J ends, which lost 3 bases and 1 base, there was a span of 11 bases. The CDR3 is made up of 15 amino acids. CDR3 DNA sequence: TGTGCCAGCAGCTGGGACTTGCCTTCCTACAATGAGCAGTTCTTC. Its translation is CASSWDLPSYNEQFF.

The chain combines TRBV20-1 with TRBJ2-2; D is ambiguous. Trimming removed 3 bases from V and 7 bases from J, with 6 bases in between. This CDR3 has 11 residues. CDR1 is DFQATT and CDR2 is SNEGSKA in the germline V gene (reference sequence). The CDR3 spells CSARFLGELFF. Here the CDR3 DNA reads TGCAGTGCTAGGTTTCTCGGGGAGCTGTTTTTT.

This sequence joins TRBV18 and TRBJ1-3; D might be TRBD1 (5 bases). Looked up from germline, CDR1 is KGHSH and CDR2 is LQKENI. The CDR3 runs to 17 residues. With 1 base removed from V and 2 bases from J, the gap between germline ends came to 15 bases. Here the CDR3 DNA reads TGTGCCAGCTCACCACTTGCTTTCGGGACTGCTGGAAACACCATATATTTT. Encoded protein: CASSPLAFGTAGNTIYF.

The chain recombines TRBV3-1 (or the pseudogene TRBV3-2) with TRBJ2-1, with D unclear. Germline V gene sequence: CDR1 LGHDT, CDR2 YNNKEL (reference sequence). V shed 0 bases and J shed 5 bases, with 17 bases lying between them. This CDR3 contains 17 residues. The CDR3 nucleotides read TGTGCCAGCAGCCAAGAGAAACAGAATGTATGGCACAATGAGCAGTTCTTC. Its protein is CASSQEKQNVWHNEQFF.

This chain connects TRBV7-2 to TRBJ2-3; tentative D call: TRBD2 (7 bases). Germline V gene lookup returns CDR1 SGHTA and CDR2 FQGNSA. The CDR3 loop spans 16 amino acids. V lost 2 bases to trimming and J lost 5 bases, with 17 bases between them. In DNA, the CDR3 is TGTGCCAGCAGCTTAAGTCTCGGGGGGCCAGGAGATACGCAGTATTTT. Amino acid sequence: CASSLSLGGPGDTQYF.

This clone has a single count. The rearrangement joins TRBV6-5 to TRBJ1-1; D gene unclear. Germline loops: CDR1 MNHEY, CDR2 SVGAGI. This CDR3 region has 14 residues. V lost 0 bases, J lost 4 bases, and 9 bases lay in between. CDR3 sequence (DNA): TGTGCCAGCAGTTACTCCGATCGAGGCACTGAAGCTTTCTTT. As protein: CASSYSDRGTEAFF.

This chain uses TRBV3-1 (or the pseudogene TRBV3-2) with TRBJ2-7; TRBD2 matches 13 bases. Germline CDR1 and CDR2: LGHDT and YNNKEL (reference sequence). This CDR3 contains 16 residues. V trimming: 3 bases; J trimming: 7 bases; junction bases outside the gene matches: 9. The CDR3, as DNA: TGTGCCAGCAGCCAGACTAGCGGGGGGCCTTCCGTGGAGCAGTACTTC. Translation gives CASSQTSGGPSVEQYF.

The chain has TRBV6-4 and TRBJ2-2, with a weak D call TRBD2 (6 bases). This CDR3 has 14 residues. The germline V and J ends were trimmed by 3 bases and 1 base, with 6 bases remaining between them. The V gene's germline CDR1 is MRHNA and CDR2 SNTAGT. This chain's CDR3 is CASSERGNTGELFF. Written as DNA, the CDR3 is TGTGCCAGCAGTGAGCGGGGGAACACCGGGGAGCTGTTTTTT.

This clone was recorded only once. The V call is TRBV7-2, the J call TRBJ1-2; D may be TRBD1 (6 bases). This CDR3 has 14 residues. Germline values: CDR1 SGHTA, CDR2 FQGNSA. With 1 base removed from V and 3 bases from J, the gap between germline ends came to 9 bases. CDR3 bases: TGTGCCAGCAGCTTAGGGACAGCCTACTATGGCTACACCTTC. It codes for CASSLGTAYYGYTF.

The chain carries TRBV9 and TRBJ2-1; possible D gene TRBD1, 5 bases. V lost 0 bases to trimming and J lost 9 bases, with 16 bases between them. The germline V gene encodes CDR1 SGDLS and CDR2 YYNGEE. CDR3 length: 15 amino acids. CDR3 sequence reads: CASSVADRRRGEQFF. The CDR3 region has the DNA TGTGCCAGCAGCGTAGCGGATAGGCGAAGGGGTGAGCAGTTCTTC.

The V gene is TRBV5-8, the J gene TRBJ2-7, with D uncertain. Germline V gene lookup returns CDR1 SGHTS and CDR2 YDEGEE. The CDR3 is 13 residues long. Deletions cut 3 bases from V and 6 bases from J, with 13 bases between. For the CDR3, the DNA is TGTGCCAGCAGCTCGTGGGTGAGAGGCGAGCAGTACTTC. Protein product: CASSSWVRGEQYF.

This clone has a single count. The chain carries TRBV20-1 and TRBJ1-1; a possible D gene is TRBD1 (6 bases). V was pared by 6 bases and J by 5 bases, with 10 bases between. CDR3 length: 11 residues. Germline V gene lookup returns CDR1 DFQATT and CDR2 SNEGSKA (reference sequence). The DNA of the CDR3 is TGCAGTGCCAAGAGGGGGACTGAAGCTTTCTTT. This translates into CSAKRGTEAFF.

The chain is built from TRBV2 and TRBJ1-4; 7 bases line up with TRBD1. Germline CDR1 reads SNHLY; CDR2 reads FYNNEI. The CDR3 has 17 residues. V lost 4 bases, J lost 0 bases, and 8 bases stayed unmatched. The CDR3 loop is CASSAWGQTATNEKLFF. The CDR3 DNA reads as TGTGCCAGCAGTGCCTGGGGACAGACTGCAACTAATGAAAAACTGTTTTTT. The full variable domain, completed using reference TRBV2 and TRBJ1-4, is EPEVTQTPSHQVTQMGQEVILRCVPISNHLYFYWYRQILGQKVEFLVSFYNNEISEKSEIFDDQFSVERPDGSNFTLKIRSTKLEDSAMYFCASSAWGQTATNEKLFFGSGTQLSVL.

V is TRBV7-9 and J is TRBJ2-7; possibly TRBD1 for D (6 bases). Trimming shortened V by 0 bases and J by 7 bases, and 22 bases separated the two germline ends. The CDR3 extends over 17 amino acids. Germline CDR1 and CDR2: SEHNR and FQNEAQ (reference sequence). CDR3 sequence: CASSLALQGTSSGEQYF. The CDR3 DNA sequence: TGTGCCAGCAGCTTAGCCCTACAGGGAACCTCGTCGGGTGAGCAGTACTTC. Variable domain in full (rest from reference TRBV7-9 and TRBJ2-7): DTGVSQNPRHKITKRGQNVTFRCDPISEHNRLYWYRQTLGQGPEFLTYFQNEAQLEKSRLLSDRFSAERPKGSFSTLEIQRTEQGDSAMYLCASSLALQGTSSGEQYFGPGTRLTVT.

The CDR3 reads CASRLAAKNIQYF. In nucleotides, the CDR3 is TGTGCCAGTCGACTTGCGGCCAAAAACATTCAGTACTTC. The chain links TRBV19 to TRBJ2-4, with D unclear. V was trimmed by 8 bases and J by 1 base, leaving 9 bases between them. The germline CDR1 and CDR2 sequences are LNHDA and SQIVND (reference sequence). The CDR3 totals 13 residues.

This chain links TRBV3-1 (or the pseudogene TRBV3-2) with TRBJ1-2; D gene uncertain. V was cut by 0 bases and J by 7 bases, with 15 bases left in between. There are 15 residues in the CDR3. The germline V gene encodes CDR1 LGHDT and CDR2 YNNKEL (reference sequence). The CDR3 DNA reads TGTGCCAGCAGCCAAGAACTAGAGGGCGTGGGTGGCTACACCTTC. Translation gives CASSQELEGVGGYTF.

The gene calls are TRBV6-5 and TRBJ2-3, with TRBD2 matching 7 bases. In germline, CDR1 is MNHEY, CDR2 SVGAGI. The V segment lost 0 bases and the J segment 4 bases; nucleotides outside the gene matches: 7. The length of the CDR3 is 16 residues. The CDR3 region has the DNA TGTGCCAGCAGTTACTCAGAACTAGCGATAGCAGATACGCAGTATTTT. It codes for CASSYSELAIADTQYF.